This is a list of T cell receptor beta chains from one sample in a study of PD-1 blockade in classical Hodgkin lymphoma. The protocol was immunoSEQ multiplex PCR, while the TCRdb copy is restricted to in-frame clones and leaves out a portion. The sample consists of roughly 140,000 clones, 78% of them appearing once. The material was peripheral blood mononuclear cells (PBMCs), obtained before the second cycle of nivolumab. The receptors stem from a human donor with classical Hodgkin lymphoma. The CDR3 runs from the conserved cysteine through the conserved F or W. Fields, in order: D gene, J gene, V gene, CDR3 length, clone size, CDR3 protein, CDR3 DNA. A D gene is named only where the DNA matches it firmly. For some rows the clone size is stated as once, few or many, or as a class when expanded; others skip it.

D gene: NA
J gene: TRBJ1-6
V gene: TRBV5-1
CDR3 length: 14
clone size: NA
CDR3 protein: CASSLSAGNSPLHF
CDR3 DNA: TGCGCCAGCAGCTTGTCGGCAGGGAATTCACCCCTCCACTTT

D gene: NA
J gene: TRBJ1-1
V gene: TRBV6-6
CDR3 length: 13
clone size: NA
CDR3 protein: CACRGSRNTEAFF
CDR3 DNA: TGTGCCTGTAGGGGCTCTAGAAACACTGAAGCTTTCTTT

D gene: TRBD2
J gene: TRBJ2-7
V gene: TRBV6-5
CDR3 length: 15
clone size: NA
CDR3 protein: CASSVKLAGLAEQYF
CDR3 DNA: TGTGCCAGCAGTGTTAAGCTAGCGGGACTTGCCGAGCAGTACTTC

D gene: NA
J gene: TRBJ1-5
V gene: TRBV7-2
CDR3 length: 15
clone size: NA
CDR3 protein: CASSLSRHFNQPQHF
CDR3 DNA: TGTGCCAGCAGCTTATCCCGACACTTCAATCAGCCCCAGCATTTT

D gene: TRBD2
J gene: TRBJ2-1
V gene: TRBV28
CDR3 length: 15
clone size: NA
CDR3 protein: CASRLLAGGYNEQFF
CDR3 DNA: TGTGCCAGCAGACTACTAGCGGGGGGATACAATGAGCAGTTCTTC

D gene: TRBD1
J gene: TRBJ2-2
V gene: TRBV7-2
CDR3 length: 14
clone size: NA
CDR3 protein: CASFDRENTGELFF
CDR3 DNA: TGTGCCAGCTTTGACAGGGAGAACACCGGGGAGCTGTTTTTT

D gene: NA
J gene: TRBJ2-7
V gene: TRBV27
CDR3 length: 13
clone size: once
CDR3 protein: CASSSGETYEQYF
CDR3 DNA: TGTGCCAGCAGTTCCGGCGAGACTTACGAGCAGTACTTC

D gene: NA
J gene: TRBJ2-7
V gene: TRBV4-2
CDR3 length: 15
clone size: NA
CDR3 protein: CASSQGWSRSYEQYF
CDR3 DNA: TGTGCCAGCAGCCAAGGTTGGAGCCGGTCCTACGAGCAGTACTTC

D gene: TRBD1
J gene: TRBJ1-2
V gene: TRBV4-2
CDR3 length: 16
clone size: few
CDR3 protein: CASSQDRGQNWYGYTF
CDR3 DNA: TGTGCCAGCAGCCAAGATAGGGGACAGAATTGGTATGGCTACACCTTC

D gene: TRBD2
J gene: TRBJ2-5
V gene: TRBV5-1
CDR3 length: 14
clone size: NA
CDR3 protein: CASSGGGTQETQYF
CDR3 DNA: TGCGCCAGCAGCGGCGGGGGGACACAAGAGACCCAGTACTTC

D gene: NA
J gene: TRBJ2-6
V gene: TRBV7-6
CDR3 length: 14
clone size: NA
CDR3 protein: CASSSTVGANVLTF
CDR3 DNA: TGTGCCAGCAGCTCCACGGTGGGGGCCAACGTCCTGACTTTC

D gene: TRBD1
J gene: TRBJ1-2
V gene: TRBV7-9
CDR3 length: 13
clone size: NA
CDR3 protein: CASSYRGSYGYTF
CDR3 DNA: TGTGCCAGCAGCTACAGGGGGAGCTATGGCTACACCTTC

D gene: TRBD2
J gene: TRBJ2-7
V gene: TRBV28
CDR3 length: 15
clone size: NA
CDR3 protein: CASSLRLAGGYEQYF
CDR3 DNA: TGTGCCAGCAGTTTGAGACTAGCGGGAGGTTACGAGCAGTACTTC

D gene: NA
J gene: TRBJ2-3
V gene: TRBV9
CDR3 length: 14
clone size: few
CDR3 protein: CASGGAGNTDTQYF
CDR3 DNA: TGTGCCAGCGGGGGGGCCGGGAACACAGATACGCAGTATTTT

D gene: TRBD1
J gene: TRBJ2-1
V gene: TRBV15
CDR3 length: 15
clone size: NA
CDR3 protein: CATRKDRGSYNEQFF
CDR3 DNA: TGTGCCACCAGAAAGGACAGGGGCTCCTACAATGAGCAGTTCTTC

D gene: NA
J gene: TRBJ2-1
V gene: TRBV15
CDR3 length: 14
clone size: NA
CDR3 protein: CATSLQGGGDEQFF
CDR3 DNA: TGTGCCACCAGCCTACAAGGGGGGGGCGATGAGCAGTTCTTC

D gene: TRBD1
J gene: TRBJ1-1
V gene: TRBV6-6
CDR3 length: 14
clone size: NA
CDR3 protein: CASSLGTANTEAFF
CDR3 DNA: TGTGCCAGCAGCCTCGGGACAGCGAACACTGAAGCTTTCTTT

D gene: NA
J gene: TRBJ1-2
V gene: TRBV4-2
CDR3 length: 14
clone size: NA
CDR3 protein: CASSQGWISYGYTF
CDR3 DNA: TGTGCCAGCAGCCAAGGGTGGATTTCCTATGGCTACACCTTC

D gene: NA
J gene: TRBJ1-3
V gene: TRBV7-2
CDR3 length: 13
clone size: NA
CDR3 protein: CASSFAGLDTIYF
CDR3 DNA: TGTGCCAGCAGCTTTGCGGGTCTGGACACCATATATTTT

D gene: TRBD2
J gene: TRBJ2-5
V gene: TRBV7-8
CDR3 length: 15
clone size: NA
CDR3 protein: CASSSTGGAGETQYF
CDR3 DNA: TGTGCCAGCAGCAGCACGGGGGGGGCGGGAGAGACCCAGTACTTC

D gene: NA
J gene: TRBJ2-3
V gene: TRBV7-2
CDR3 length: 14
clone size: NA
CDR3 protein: CASSLVVGTDTQYF
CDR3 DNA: TGTGCCAGCAGCTTAGTAGTAGGCACAGATACGCAGTATTTT

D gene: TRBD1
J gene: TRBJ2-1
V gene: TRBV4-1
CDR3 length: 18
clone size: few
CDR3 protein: CASSPPGTGGPLYNEQFF
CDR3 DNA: TGCGCCAGCAGCCCGCCTGGGACAGGGGGACCCCTCTACAATGAGCAGTTCTTC

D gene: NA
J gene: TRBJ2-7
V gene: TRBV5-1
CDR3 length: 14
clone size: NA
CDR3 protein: CASSLLGQTYEQYF
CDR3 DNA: TGCGCCAGCAGCCTGTTAGGACAGACCTACGAGCAGTACTTC

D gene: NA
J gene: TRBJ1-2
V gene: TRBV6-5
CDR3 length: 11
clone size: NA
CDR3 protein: CASGGAAGYTF
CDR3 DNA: TGTGCCAGCGGGGGGGCTGCTGGCTACACCTTC

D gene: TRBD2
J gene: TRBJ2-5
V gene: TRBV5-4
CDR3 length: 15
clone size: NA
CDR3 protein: CASSGGLATQETQYF
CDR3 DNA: TGTGCCAGCAGCGGGGGACTAGCGACTCAAGAGACCCAGTACTTC

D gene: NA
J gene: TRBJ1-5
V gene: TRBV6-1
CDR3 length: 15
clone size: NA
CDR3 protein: CASTTPQRGRQPQHF
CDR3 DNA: TGTGCCAGCACCACCCCGCAGAGGGGTCGTCAGCCCCAGCATTTT

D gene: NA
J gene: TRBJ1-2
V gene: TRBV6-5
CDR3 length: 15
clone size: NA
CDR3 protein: CASSYLFQAAYGYTF
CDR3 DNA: TGTGCCAGCAGTTACCTGTTTCAGGCAGCCTATGGCTACACCTTC

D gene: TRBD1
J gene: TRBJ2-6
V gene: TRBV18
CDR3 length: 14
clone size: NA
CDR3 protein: CASSQPTGPSVLTF
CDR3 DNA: TGTGCCAGCTCACAACCGACAGGGCCCAGCGTCCTGACTTTC

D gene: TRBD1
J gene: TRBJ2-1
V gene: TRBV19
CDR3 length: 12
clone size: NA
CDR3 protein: CASSLTGGSQFF
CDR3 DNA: TGTGCCAGTAGTCTTACAGGGGGCTCCCAGTTCTTC

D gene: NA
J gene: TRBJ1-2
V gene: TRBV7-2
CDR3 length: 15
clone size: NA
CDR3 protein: CASSLDGRTHYGYTF
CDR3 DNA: TGTGCCAGCAGCTTAGATGGCAGAACCCACTATGGCTACACCTTC

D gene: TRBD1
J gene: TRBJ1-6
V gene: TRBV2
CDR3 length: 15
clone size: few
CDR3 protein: CASSEGQGTGSPLHF
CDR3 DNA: TGTGCCAGCAGTGAAGGACAGGGAACGGGATCACCCCTCCACTTT

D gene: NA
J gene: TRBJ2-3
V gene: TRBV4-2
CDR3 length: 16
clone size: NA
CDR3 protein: CASSQDLLGSSDTQYF
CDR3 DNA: TGTGCCAGCAGCCAAGATCTGTTAGGGAGCTCAGATACGCAGTATTTT

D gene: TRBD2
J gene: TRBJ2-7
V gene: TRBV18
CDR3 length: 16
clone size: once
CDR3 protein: CASSPGRSGGPHEQYF
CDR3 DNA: TGTGCCAGCTCACCAGGCCGTAGCGGGGGGCCCCACGAGCAGTACTTC

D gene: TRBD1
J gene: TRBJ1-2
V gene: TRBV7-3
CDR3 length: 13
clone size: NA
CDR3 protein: CASSAQGGYGYTF
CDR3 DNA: TGTGCCAGCAGCGCACAGGGGGGCTATGGCTACACCTTC

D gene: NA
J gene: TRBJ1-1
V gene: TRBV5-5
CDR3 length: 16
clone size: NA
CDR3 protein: CASSLAPGLRDTEAFF
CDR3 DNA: TGTGCCAGCAGCTTGGCGCCGGGCCTCAGGGACACTGAAGCTTTCTTT

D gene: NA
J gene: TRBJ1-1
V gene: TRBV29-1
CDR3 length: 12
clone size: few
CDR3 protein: CSVGVTNTEAFF
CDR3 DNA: TGCAGCGTTGGTGTCACGAACACTGAAGCTTTCTTT

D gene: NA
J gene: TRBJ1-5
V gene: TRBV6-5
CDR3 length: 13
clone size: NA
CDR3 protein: CASSPRPGQPQHF
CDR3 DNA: TGTGCCAGCAGCCCTCGGCCTGGTCAGCCCCAGCATTTT

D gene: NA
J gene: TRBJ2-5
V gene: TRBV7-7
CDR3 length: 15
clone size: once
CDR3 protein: CASSFGTDHQETQYF
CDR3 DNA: TGTGCTAGCAGCTTTGGAACGGATCACCAAGAGACCCAGTACTTC